These 6 T cell receptor beta chains originate from one sample sequenced in a study of shared clonotypes between healthy human individuals. This table comes from immunoSEQ multiplex PCR, and its TCRdb copy is limited to in-frame clones, with some not included. Of about 990,000 clones in the sample, around 82% are singletons; the top ten hold more than 0.55%. The sample taken for sequencing was memory CD4+ T cells from PBMCs. As to subset: CD45RA-negative fraction. The receptors originated from a man aged 18 to 29 in good health. Some clones in this sample may be carry-over from other donors' samples.

This chain links TRBV5-1 with TRBJ2-7; TRBD2 might be the D (5 bases). V was trimmed by 1 base and J by 5 bases, leaving 7 bases between them. The CDR3 contains 12 residues. Germline CDR1 reads SGHRS; CDR2 reads YFSETQ. The chain's CDR3 is CASSLYGDEQYF. CDR3 sequence (DNA): TGCGCCAGCAGCTTGTACGGGGACGAGCAGTACTTC.

This clone appeared a single time. The chain joins TRBV5-8 to TRBJ2-3; no clear D gene. The CDR3 covers 14 residues. CDR1 and CDR2 (germline): SGHTS, YDEGEE. The V end was cut by 2 bases, the J end by 1 base, with 8 bases between. The CDR3 DNA is TGTGCCAGCAGCTTCCTCCCCGGCACAGATACGCAGTATTTT. This encodes CASSFLPGTDTQYF. Looking up the rest from reference TRBV5-8 and TRBJ2-3 gives the full variable domain: EAGVTQSPTHLIKTRGQQATLRCSPISGHTSVYWYQQALGLGLQFLLWYDEGEERNRGNFPPRFSGRQFPNYSSELNVNALELEDSALYLCASSFLPGTDTQYFGPGTRLTVL.

The chain recombines TRBV5-1 with TRBJ1-2, with D perhaps matching TRBD1 (5 bases). The CDR3 totals 13 residues. Between the trimmed V and J ends, which lost 4 bases and 8 bases, there was a span of 15 bases. Germline-derived CDR1 and CDR2 are SGHRS and YFSETQ. CDR3 nucleotides: TGCGCCAGCAGCCGTGGGGCTGAAGAAGGCTACACCTTC. This sequence encodes CASSRGAEEGYTF.

The chain links TRBV28 to TRBJ1-1, with TRBD1 matching over 9 bases. There are 16 residues in the CDR3. Germline V gives CDR1 MDHEN, CDR2 SYDVKM. With V trimmed by 6 bases and J by 0 bases, 8 bases remained unmatched. CDR3 DNA sequence: TGTGCCAGCAGCTCCGGGACAGGGACTCTGAACACTGAAGCTTTCTTT. Protein product: CASSSGTGTLNTEAFF.

This chain links TRBV5-6 with TRBJ2-3; D might be TRBD2 (7 bases). CDR3 size: 15 residues. The V gene's germline CDR1 is SGHDT and CDR2 YYEEEE. Trimming removed 1 base at V and 3 bases at J, with 12 bases between. The CDR3 here is CASSLRGGVTDTQYF. Written as DNA, the CDR3 is TGTGCCAGCAGCTTGAGAGGGGGGGTGACAGATACGCAGTATTTT.

This chain joins TRBV7-9 and TRBJ2-7; no reliable D call. V was pared by 1 base and J by 6 bases, with 16 bases between. The CDR3 has 15 amino acids. Germline-derived CDR1 and CDR2 are SEHNR and FQNEAQ (reference sequence). CDR3 nucleotide sequence: TGTGCCAGCAGCTTAGGAACCCCACCCCATGGCGAGCAGTACTTC. This encodes CASSLGTPPHGEQYF.